This T cell receptor beta chain comes out of a study of T cells in Graves' hyperthyroidism and ophthalmopathy. General study findings and limits: Ophthalmopathy was separated from stable hyperthyroidism by a 13 V-J model. In the blood, most expanded thyroid clonotypes above 0.001 appeared as well. Median prediction lead before ophthalmopathy onset was 6.5 to 7 months with the model.

For this clonotype: Its antigen is not known. This could be a read error, since a much larger clone is one nucleotide away.

The CDR3 runs to 20 residues. CDR1 SEHNR and CDR2 FQNEAQ come from the germline V gene (reference sequence). Each diagnosis drew on symptoms, thyroxine, TRAb, thyroid ultrasound and orbital computed tomography findings. The source material, RNA transcripts, was used to amplify TCR beta CDR3 regions. TCR CDR3 regions were first amplified by RT-PCR with HTBI primers. TCRdb called the multiplex PCR reads again in MiXCR, with one record for every CDR3 protein. The sample lists nearly 750,000 distinct CDR3 sequences, 30% to 40% occurring once. This chain links TRBV7-9 with TRBJ1-5, with 7 bases that match TRBD1. The TCR sequence derives from a woman in her 40s with Graves' hyperthyroidism. The sample consisted of blood. The CDR3 is CAGSIGVITGDNPWHQPQHF. The DNA for the CDR3 is TGTGCCGGCAGCATAGGCGTTATCACAGGGGACAACCCTTGGCATCAGCCCCAGCATTTT.